This TCR beta chain was recorded in a study of Graves' ophthalmopathy and Graves' hyperthyroidism. Study summary: Before any treatment was given, at initial diagnosis, peripheral blood was collected.

Patients with other autoimmune diseases, uncontrolled infections, pregnancy or lactation were excluded. Patients were diagnosed from clinical symptoms, serum thyroxine, TRAb, thyroid ultrasound and orbital computed tomography. Study outcomes and limitations: Most expanded clonotypes from thyroid (those above 0.001 frequency) were also found in blood.

Beta-chain TCR CDR3 regions were amplified from RNA transcripts. Investigators did first-round RT-PCR with HTBI primers, then second-round multiplex PCR. TCRdb called the multiplex PCR reads again in MiXCR, with one record for every CDR3 protein. The profile covers about 700,000 distinct CDR3 sequences, with about 44% appearing a single time and approximately 43% taken by the ten largest. Comment on this clonotype: Antigen unknown.

V was shortened by 6 bases and J by 12 bases, with 17 bases between the two germline ends. This CDR3 comprises 12 residues. Germline CDR1 is ENHRY and CDR2 is SYGVKD. The chain is built from TRBV10-3 and TRBJ1-2, with D maybe TRBD1 (6 bases). Sample: peripheral blood. The clonotype was recovered from an adult man with Graves' ophthalmopathy. CDR3 in DNA: TGTGCCATCAGGGCGGGGGCTAGCGGCAACACCTTC. Its protein product is CAIRAGASGNTF.